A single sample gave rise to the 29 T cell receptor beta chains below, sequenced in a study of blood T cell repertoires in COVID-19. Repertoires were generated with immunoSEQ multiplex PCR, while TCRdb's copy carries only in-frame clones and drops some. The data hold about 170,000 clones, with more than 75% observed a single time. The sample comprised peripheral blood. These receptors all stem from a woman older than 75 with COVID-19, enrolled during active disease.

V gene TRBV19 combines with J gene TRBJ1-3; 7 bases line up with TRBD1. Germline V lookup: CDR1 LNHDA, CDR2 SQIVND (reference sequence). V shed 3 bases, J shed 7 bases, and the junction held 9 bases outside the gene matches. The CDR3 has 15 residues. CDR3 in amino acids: CASSITTGKRNTIYF. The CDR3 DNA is TGTGCCAGTAGTATCACGACAGGGAAGAGGAACACCATATATTTT.

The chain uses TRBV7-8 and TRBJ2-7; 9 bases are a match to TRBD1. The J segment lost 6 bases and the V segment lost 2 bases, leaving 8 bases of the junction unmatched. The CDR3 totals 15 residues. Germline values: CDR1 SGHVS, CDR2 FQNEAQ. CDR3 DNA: TGTGCCAGCAGCTTACAGGGACAGGGTTTGAGCGAGCAGTACTTC. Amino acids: CASSLQGQGLSEQYF.

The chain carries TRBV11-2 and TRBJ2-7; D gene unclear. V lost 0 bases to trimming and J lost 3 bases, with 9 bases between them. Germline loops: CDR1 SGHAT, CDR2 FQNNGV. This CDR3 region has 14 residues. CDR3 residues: CASSLDGRFYEQYF. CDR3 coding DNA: TGTGCCAGCAGCTTAGATGGCAGGTTCTACGAGCAGTACTTC.

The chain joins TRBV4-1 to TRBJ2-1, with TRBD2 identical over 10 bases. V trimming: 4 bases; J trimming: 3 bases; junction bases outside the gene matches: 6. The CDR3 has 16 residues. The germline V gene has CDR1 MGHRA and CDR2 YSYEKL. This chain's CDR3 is CASSPPASGSYNEQFF. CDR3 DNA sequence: TGCGCCAGCAGCCCCCCGGCTAGCGGGAGCTACAATGAGCAGTTCTTC.

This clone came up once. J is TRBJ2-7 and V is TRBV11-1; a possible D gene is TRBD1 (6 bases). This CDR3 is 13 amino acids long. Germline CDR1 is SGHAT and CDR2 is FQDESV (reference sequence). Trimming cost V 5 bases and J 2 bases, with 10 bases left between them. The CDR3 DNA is TGTGCCAGCAGCCCGAGGGGGACCTACGAGCAGTACTTC. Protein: CASSPRGTYEQYF.

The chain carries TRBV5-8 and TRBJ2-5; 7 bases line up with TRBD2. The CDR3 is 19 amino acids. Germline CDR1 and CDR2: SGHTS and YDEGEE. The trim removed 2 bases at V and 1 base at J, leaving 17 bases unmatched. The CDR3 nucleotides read TGTGCCAGCAGCTTTCGCGGGAGCTTGCTAAGCCGGGGCCAAGAGACCCAGTACTTC. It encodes CASSFRGSLLSRGQETQYF. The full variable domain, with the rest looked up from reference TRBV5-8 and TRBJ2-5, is EAGVTQSPTHLIKTRGQQATLRCSPISGHTSVYWYQQALGLGLQFLLWYDEGEERNRGNFPPRFSGRQFPNYSSELNVNALELEDSALYLCASSFRGSLLSRGQETQYFGPGTRLLVL.

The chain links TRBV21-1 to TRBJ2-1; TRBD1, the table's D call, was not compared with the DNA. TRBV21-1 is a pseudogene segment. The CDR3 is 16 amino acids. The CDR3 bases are TGTGCCAGCAGCTGTTCAGGGACAGGGTTATCCAATGAGCAGTTCTTC. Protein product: CASSCSGTGLSNEQFF.

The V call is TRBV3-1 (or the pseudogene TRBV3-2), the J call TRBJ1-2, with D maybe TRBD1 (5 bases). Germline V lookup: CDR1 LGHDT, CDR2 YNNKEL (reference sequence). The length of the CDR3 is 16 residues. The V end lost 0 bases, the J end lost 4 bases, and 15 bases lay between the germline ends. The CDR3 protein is CASSQERLSQGYGYTF. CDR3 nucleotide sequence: TGTGCCAGCAGCCAAGAAAGGCTTTCGCAGGGCTATGGCTACACCTTC.

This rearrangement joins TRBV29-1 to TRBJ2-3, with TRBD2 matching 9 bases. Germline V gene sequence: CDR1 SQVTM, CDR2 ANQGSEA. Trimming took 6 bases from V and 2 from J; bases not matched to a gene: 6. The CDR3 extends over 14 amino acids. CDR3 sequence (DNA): TGCAGCGTACCACTAGCGGGTGTCACAGATACGCAGTATTTT. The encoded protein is CSVPLAGVTDTQYF.

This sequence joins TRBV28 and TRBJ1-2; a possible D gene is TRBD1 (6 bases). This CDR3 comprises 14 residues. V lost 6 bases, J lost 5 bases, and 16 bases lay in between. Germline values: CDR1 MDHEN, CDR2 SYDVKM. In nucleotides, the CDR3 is TGTGCCAGCAGCTTAGGACAGCCCCCATATGGCTACACCTTC. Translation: CASSLGQPPYGYTF.

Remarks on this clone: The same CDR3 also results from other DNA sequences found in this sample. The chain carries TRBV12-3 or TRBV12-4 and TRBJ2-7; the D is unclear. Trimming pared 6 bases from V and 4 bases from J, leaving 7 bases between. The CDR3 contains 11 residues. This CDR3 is CASSPGYEQYF. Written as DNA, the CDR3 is TGTGCCAGCAGCCCCGGTTACGAGCAGTACTTC.

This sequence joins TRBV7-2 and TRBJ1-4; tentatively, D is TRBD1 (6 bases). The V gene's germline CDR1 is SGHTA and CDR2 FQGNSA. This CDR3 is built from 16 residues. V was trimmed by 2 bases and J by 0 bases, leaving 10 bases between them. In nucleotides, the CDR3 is TGTGCCAGCAGCTTAACAGGGTCCACAACTAATGAAAAACTGTTTTTT. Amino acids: CASSLTGSTTNEKLFF.

This CDR3 is CASSQGTGLRQPQHF. CDR3 coding DNA: TGTGCCAGCAGCCAAGGGACAGGGTTACGCCAGCCCCAGCATTTT. The V and J genes are TRBV6-5 and TRBJ1-5; 9 bases match TRBD1. This CDR3 is 15 amino acids long. V gave up 6 bases and J gave up 7 bases; unmatched junction bases: 10. The germline V gene has CDR1 MNHEY and CDR2 SVGAGI.

The CDR3 region is CASSPYTDTQYF. The CDR3, as DNA: TGTGCCAGCAGTCCGTACACAGATACGCAGTATTTT. The chain uses TRBV28 and TRBJ2-3; D is unclear. V was cut by 5 bases and J by 2 bases, with 5 bases left in between. Looked up from germline, CDR1 is MDHEN and CDR2 is SYDVKM. This CDR3 comprises 12 residues.

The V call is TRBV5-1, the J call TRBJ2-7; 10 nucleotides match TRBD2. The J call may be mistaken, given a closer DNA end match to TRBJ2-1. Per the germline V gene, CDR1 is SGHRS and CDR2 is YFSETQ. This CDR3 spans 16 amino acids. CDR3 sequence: CASSLELAGVGNEQFF. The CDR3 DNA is TGCGCCAGCAGCTTGGAGCTAGCGGGAGTCGGTAATGAGCAGTTCTTC.

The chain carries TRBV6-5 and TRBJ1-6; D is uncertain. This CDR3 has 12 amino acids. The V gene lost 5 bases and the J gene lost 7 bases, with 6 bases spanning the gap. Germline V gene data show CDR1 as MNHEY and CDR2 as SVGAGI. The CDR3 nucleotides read TGTGCCAGCAGTCTAGGCAATTCACCCCTCCACTTT. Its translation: CASSLGNSPLHF.

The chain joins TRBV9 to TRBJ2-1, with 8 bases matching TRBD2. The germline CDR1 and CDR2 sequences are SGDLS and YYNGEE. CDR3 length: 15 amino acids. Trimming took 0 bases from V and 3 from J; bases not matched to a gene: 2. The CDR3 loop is CASSVEAGDYNEQFF. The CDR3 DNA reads TGTGCCAGCAGCGTAGAAGCGGGAGACTACAATGAGCAGTTCTTC.

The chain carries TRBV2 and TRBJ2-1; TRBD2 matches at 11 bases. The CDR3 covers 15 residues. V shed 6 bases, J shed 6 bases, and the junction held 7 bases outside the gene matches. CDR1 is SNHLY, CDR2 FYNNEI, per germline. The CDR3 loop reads CASRGLAGGTNEQFF. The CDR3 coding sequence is TGTGCCAGCAGGGGCTTAGCGGGAGGGACCAATGAGCAGTTCTTC.

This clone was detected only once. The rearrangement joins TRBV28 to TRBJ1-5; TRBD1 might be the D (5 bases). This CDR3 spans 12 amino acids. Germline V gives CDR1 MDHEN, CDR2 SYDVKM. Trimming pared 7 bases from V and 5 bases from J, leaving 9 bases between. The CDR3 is CASTQVDQPQHF. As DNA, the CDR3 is TGTGCCAGCACACAGGTGGATCAGCCCCAGCATTTT. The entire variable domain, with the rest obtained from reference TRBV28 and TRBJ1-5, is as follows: DVKVTQSSRYLVKRTGEKVFLECVQDMDHENMFWYRQDPGLGLRLIYFSYDVKMKEKGDIPEGYSVSREKKERFSLILESASTNQTSMYLCASTQVDQPQHFGDGTRLSIL.

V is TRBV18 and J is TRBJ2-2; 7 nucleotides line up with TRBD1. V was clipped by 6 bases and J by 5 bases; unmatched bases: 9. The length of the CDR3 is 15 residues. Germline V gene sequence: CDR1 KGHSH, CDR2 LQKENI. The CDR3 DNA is TGTGCCAGCTCTTTTGGACAGGAGGAAACCGGGGAGCTGTTTTTT. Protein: CASSFGQEETGELFF.

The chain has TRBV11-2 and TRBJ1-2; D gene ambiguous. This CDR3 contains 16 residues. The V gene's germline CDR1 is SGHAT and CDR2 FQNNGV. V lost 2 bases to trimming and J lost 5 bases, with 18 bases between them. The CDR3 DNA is TGTGCCAGCAGCTTAATGCTGGGTCAGGCTATTTATGGCTACACCTTC. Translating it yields CASSLMLGQAIYGYTF.

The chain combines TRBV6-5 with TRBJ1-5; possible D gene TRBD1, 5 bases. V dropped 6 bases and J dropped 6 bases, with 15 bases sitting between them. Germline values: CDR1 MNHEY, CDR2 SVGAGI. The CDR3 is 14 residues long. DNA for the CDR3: TGTGCCAGCAGCCCGGGGGGAGGAGGTCAGCCCCAGCATTTT. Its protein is CASSPGGGGQPQHF.

Written as DNA, the CDR3 is TGTGCCGCCCGAGGGGCGGGAGTCCGCGAGCAGTTCTTC. The encoded protein is CAARGAGVREQFF. The gene calls are TRBV7-2 and TRBJ2-1, with 7 bases identical to TRBD2. This CDR3 is 13 amino acids long. The V segment lost 11 bases and the J segment 10 bases; nucleotides outside the gene matches: 14. Germline CDR1 reads SGHTA; CDR2 reads FQGNSA.

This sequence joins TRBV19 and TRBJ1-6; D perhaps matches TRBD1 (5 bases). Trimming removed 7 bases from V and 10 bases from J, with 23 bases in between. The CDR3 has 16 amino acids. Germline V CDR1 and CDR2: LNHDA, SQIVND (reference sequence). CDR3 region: CASNPGVGVSGSPLHF. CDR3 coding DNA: TGTGCCAGTAATCCGGGGGTAGGGGTATCGGGCTCACCCCTCCACTTT.

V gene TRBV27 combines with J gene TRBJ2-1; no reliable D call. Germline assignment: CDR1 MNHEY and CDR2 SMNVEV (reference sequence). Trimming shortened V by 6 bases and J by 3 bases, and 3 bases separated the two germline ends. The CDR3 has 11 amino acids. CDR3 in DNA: TGTGCCAGCAGATACTACAATGAGCAGTTCTTC. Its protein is CASRYYNEQFF.

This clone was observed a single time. CDR3 nucleotide sequence: TGTGCCAGCAATACAGGGGTGGGAAATGGCTACACCTTC. Its protein is CASNTGVGNGYTF. This rearrangement joins TRBV12-3 or TRBV12-4 to TRBJ1-2; 7 bases line up with TRBD1. V lost 7 bases to trimming and J lost 6 bases; unmatched junction nucleotides: 8. CDR3 length equals 13 residues.

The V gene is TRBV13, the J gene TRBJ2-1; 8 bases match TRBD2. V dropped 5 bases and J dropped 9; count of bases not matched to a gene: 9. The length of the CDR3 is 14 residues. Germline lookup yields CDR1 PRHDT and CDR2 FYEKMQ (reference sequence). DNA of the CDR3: TGTGCCAGCAGCCGCCAGAGCGGGAGACTTGAGCAGTTCTTC. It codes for CASSRQSGRLEQFF.

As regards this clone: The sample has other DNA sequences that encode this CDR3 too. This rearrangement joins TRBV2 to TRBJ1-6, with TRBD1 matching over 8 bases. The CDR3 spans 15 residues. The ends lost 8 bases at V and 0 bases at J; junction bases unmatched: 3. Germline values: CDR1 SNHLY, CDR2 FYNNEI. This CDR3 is CASRDRSSYNSPLHF. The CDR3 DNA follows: TGTGCCAGCCGGGACAGGAGCTCCTATAATTCACCCCTCCACTTT. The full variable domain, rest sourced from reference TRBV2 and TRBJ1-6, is EPEVTQTPSHQVTQMGQEVILRCVPISNHLYFYWYRQILGQKVEFLVSFYNNEISEKSEIFDDQFSVERPDGSNFTLKIRSTKLEDSAMYFCASRDRSSYNSPLHFGNGTRLTVT.

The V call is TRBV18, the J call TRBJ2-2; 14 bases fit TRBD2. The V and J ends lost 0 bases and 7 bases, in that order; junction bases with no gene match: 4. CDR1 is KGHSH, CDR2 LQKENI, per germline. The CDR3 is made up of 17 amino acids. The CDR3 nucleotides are TGTGCCAGCTCACCACCGTTGGGACTAGCGGGAGTCGGGGAGCTGTTTTTT. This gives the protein CASSPPLGLAGVGELFF. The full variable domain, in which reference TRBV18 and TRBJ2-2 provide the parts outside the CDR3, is NAGVMQNPRHLVRRRGQEARLRCSPMKGHSHVYWYRQLPEEGLKFMVYLQKENIIDESGMPKERFSAEFPKEGPSILRIQQVVRGDSAAYFCASSPPLGLAGVGELFFGEGSRLTVL.